This TCR beta chain was identified in a study of blood T cell repertoires in COVID-19. Looking at the study overall: The United States, Italy and Spain were the sources of the acute and convalescent COVID-19 samples. T cells, B-cell-depleted T cells, or PBMCs supplied cDNA or gDNA.

Original handling: Amplification from reference gene primers served as the basis for estimated nucleated cell counts. The protocol was immunoSEQ multiplex PCR, while the TCRdb copy is restricted to in-frame clones and leaves out a portion. That table supplies the V and J calls and clone size; D and trimming were determined from the DNA. Of some 110,000 clones listed, around 86% are singletons. Sequencing input: peripheral blood. The clonotype comes from a man aged 35 to 55 with acute or convalescent COVID-19.

CDR3 loop: CAWIQGGETQYF. The CDR3 nucleotides read TGTGCCTGGATACAGGGAGGGGAGACCCAGTACTTC. The chain recombines TRBV30 with TRBJ2-5; possibly TRBD2 for D (7 bases). CDR1 and CDR2 from the germline V gene are GTSNPN and SVGIG (reference sequence). V lost 4 bases to trimming and J lost 5 bases, with 11 bases between them. The CDR3 totals 12 residues.